The 32 T cell receptor beta chains below come from one sample, sequenced in a study of blood T cells in healthy people across ages. A second about 7 to 11 cycle PCR used barcoded and J-beta primers. Via MiXCR, TCRdb re-called the 5' RACE reads, giving one row per CDR3 protein. The sample lists approximately 810,000 distinct CDR3 sequences; around 28% were seen once. Sequenced sample: blood. These receptors all come from a woman of 80 years or more in good health.

A few counts support this clonotype. DNA for the CDR3: TGTGCCAGCAGACCTAGCGGAAGCTCCTACAATGAGCAGTTCTTC. Its protein product is CASRPSGSSYNEQFF. The V and J genes are TRBV28 and TRBJ2-1, with 7 bases aligning to TRBD2. V gave up 6 bases and J gave up 0 bases; unmatched junction bases: 5. Germline V CDR1 and CDR2: MDHEN, SYDVKM. The CDR3 contains 15 residues.

This chain uses TRBV30 with TRBJ1-6; a possible D gene is TRBD1 (6 bases). V lost 3 bases to trimming and J lost 10 bases, with 16 bases between them. Germline values: CDR1 GTSNPN, CDR2 SVGIG (reference sequence). The CDR3 totals 14 residues. The CDR3 DNA sequence: TGTGCCTGGAGGGAGGAGGGGGTCACCTCACCCCTCCACTTT. The encoded protein is CAWREEGVTSPLHF.

With regard to this clonotype: A much larger clone lies one base from this, so it may be a read error. The V gene is TRBV7-2, the J gene TRBJ2-1, with 13 bases fitting TRBD2. The DNA end lines up better with TRBJ2-7; the J call may be wrong. Germline CDR1 SGHTA, CDR2 FQGNSA. CDR3 length: 18 amino acids. The CDR3 DNA sequence: TGTGCCAGCAGCTTAGCTGGACTAGCGGGGGCCCCCTACAATGAGCAGTACTTC. Translated: CASSLAGLAGAPYNEQYF.

The sample holds many counts of this clonotype. The chain carries TRBV27 and TRBJ2-3, with 7 bases aligning to TRBD2. Per the germline V gene, CDR1 is MNHEY and CDR2 is SMNVEV (reference sequence). This CDR3 comprises 16 residues. V shed 3 bases, J shed 1 base, and the junction held 7 bases outside the gene matches. For the CDR3, the DNA is TGTGCCAGCAGTTTCCAGCGGGGAGCGGGCACAGATACGCAGTATTTT. Residues: CASSFQRGAGTDTQYF.

The V gene is TRBV28, the J gene TRBJ1-6; TRBD1 might be the D (6 bases). The V and J ends lost 5 bases and 9 bases respectively, with 17 bases between them. The CDR3 runs to 15 residues. Germline values: CDR1 MDHEN, CDR2 SYDVKM. The CDR3: CASSEGVDPGSPLHF. Written as DNA, the CDR3 is TGTGCCAGCAGTGAGGGGGTAGACCCTGGTTCACCCCTCCACTTT.

This clonotype was counted many times. The chain employs TRBV12-3 or TRBV12-4 and TRBJ1-4, with a tentative D call TRBD1 (6 bases). This CDR3 has 15 amino acids. The ends were cut back, 6 bases at V and 0 bases at J, with 11 bases in the middle. The CDR3 DNA reads TGTGCCAGCAGCAAGGGGGATGCAACTAATGAAAAACTGTTTTTT. Its protein product is CASSKGDATNEKLFF.

This clonotype was seen at least ten times. The chain links TRBV2 to TRBJ2-1; 13 nucleotides line up with TRBD2. Germline values: CDR1 SNHLY, CDR2 FYNNEI. The CDR3 totals 18 residues. Trimming at V came to 10 bases and at J to 9 bases, leaving 21 bases not matched to a gene. The CDR3 loop is CAKKQGTSGDPLVGEQFF. CDR3 sequence (DNA): TGTGCCAAGAAACAGGGGACTAGCGGGGACCCCTTAGTTGGTGAGCAGTTCTTC.

This chain connects TRBV27 to TRBJ2-1, with 9 bases fitting TRBD2. The V segment lost 3 bases and the J segment 4 bases; nucleotides outside the gene matches: 4. The CDR3 contains 15 residues. Germline CDR1 is MNHEY and CDR2 is SMNVEV (reference sequence). The chain's CDR3 is CASSFASGVYNEQFF. The CDR3 DNA reads TGTGCCAGCAGTTTCGCTAGCGGGGTGTACAATGAGCAGTTCTTC.

In the case of this clonotype: One junction end disagrees with the germline gene, perhaps due to a read error. The chain carries TRBV12-3 or TRBV12-4 and TRBJ2-3; D is unclear. CDR3 size: 12 residues. The CDR3 loop is CASSLAADAQYF. The CDR3 DNA sequence: TGTGCCAGCAGTTTGGCGGCAGATGCGCAGTATTTT.

J is TRBJ1-1 and V is TRBV6-2 or TRBV6-3; a possible D gene is TRBD1 (5 bases). Looked up from germline, CDR1 is MNHEY and CDR2 is SVGEGT. Trimming removed 2 bases at V and 0 bases at J, with 13 bases between. There are 16 residues in the CDR3. The CDR3 here is CASSYGLIGVNTEAFF. CDR3 in DNA: TGTGCCAGCAGTTACGGCTTAATAGGGGTGAACACTGAAGCTTTCTTT.

This clonotype was counted at least ten times. V and J are TRBV4-1 and TRBJ1-2, with TRBD1 matching 7 bases. The germline V gene has CDR1 MGHRA and CDR2 YSYEKL. This CDR3 region has 13 residues. The junction had 4 bases not matched to a gene; V was cut back by 1 base and J by 8 bases. The CDR3 protein is CASSQVTGDGYTF. The CDR3 nucleotides read TGCGCCAGCAGCCAAGTTACAGGGGACGGCTACACCTTC.

This chain joins TRBV6-1 and TRBJ2-7; TRBD1 might be the D (6 bases). The CDR3 runs 17 residues. The V end lost 6 bases, the J end lost 0 bases, and 21 bases lay between the germline ends. Germline CDR1 MNHNS, CDR2 SASEGT. The CDR3 DNA follows: TGTGCCAGCAGCTCCACGTTGGGGGCAACTGGCTCCTACGAGCAGTACTTC. This gives the protein CASSSTLGATGSYEQYF.

This clonotype occurred many times. V is TRBV9 and J is TRBJ2-4; D ambiguous. V was trimmed by 0 bases and J by 3 bases, leaving 4 bases between them. The CDR3 totals 13 residues. The germline gives CDR1 SGDLS, CDR2 YYNGEE. The CDR3 sequence is CASSVDNKNIQYF. DNA of the CDR3: TGTGCCAGCAGCGTAGATAACAAAAACATTCAGTACTTC.

This chain connects TRBV6-2 or TRBV6-3 to TRBJ2-2; no firm D call. V dropped 0 bases and J dropped 1 base, with 9 bases sitting between them. This CDR3 has 16 amino acids. The germline V gene has CDR1 MNHEY and CDR2 SVGEGT. CDR3 residues: CASSYSRVGNTGELFF. For the CDR3, the DNA is TGTGCCAGCAGTTACTCGAGAGTGGGGAACACCGGGGAGCTGTTTTTT.

This clonotype has just a few counts. The gene calls are TRBV5-4 and TRBJ1-2, with D possibly being TRBD1 (5 bases). The CDR3 length is 15 residues. Trimming pared 4 bases from V and 2 bases from J, leaving 15 bases between. Germline V CDR1 and CDR2: SGHNT, YYREEE (reference sequence). The CDR3 DNA is TGTGCCAGCAGCCCGACAGCTACTATAAACTATGGCTACACCTTC. It is translated as CASSPTATINYGYTF.

This clonotype was counted a few times. The V call is TRBV7-2, the J call TRBJ1-1, with D perhaps TRBD1 (5 bases). The germline gives CDR1 SGHTA, CDR2 FQGNSA. Trimming removed 5 bases at V and 0 bases at J, with 10 bases between. The CDR3 runs 14 residues. The CDR3 nucleotides read TGTGCCAGCAGCCGGACAATTATGAACACTGAAGCTTTCTTT. Protein sequence: CASSRTIMNTEAFF.

The rearrangement links TRBV2 to TRBJ2-2, with 8 bases lining up with TRBD1. CDR3 length: 14 amino acids. The V and J ends lost 1 base and 7 bases, in that order; junction bases with no gene match: 2. CDR1 SNHLY and CDR2 FYNNEI come from the germline V gene. The CDR3 region is CASSEDRGDGELFF. In DNA, the CDR3 is TGTGCCAGCAGTGAAGACAGGGGGGACGGGGAGCTGTTTTTT.

The J gene is TRBJ2-7, the V gene TRBV11-2; possible D gene TRBD1, 6 bases. The CDR3 spans 14 residues. CDR1 is SGHAT, CDR2 FQNNGV, per germline. V was shortened by 5 bases and J by 2 bases, with 13 bases between the two germline ends. The CDR3, as DNA: TGTGCCAGCAGCATCACGACAGGTCCCTACGAGCAGTACTTC. Amino acids: CASSITTGPYEQYF.

The genes are TRBV29-1 and TRBJ2-4; perhaps TRBD1 as D (6 bases). The better agreement between TRBJ2-5 and the DNA end casts doubt on the J call. CDR1 SQVTM and CDR2 ANQGSEA come from the germline V gene. The CDR3 is 12 amino acids. The CDR3 DNA reads TGCAGCGTTGCAAGGGGGCAAGAGACCCAGTACTTC. It translates to CSVARGQETQYF.

Many counts were recorded for this clonotype. This chain connects TRBV6-2 or TRBV6-3 to TRBJ2-5; D may be TRBD1 or TRBD2 (6 bases each). The CDR3 extends over 11 amino acids. Per the germline V gene, CDR1 is MNHEY and CDR2 is SVGEGT. The V gene lost 9 bases and the J gene lost 6 bases, with 11 bases spanning the gap. The CDR3 region is CASHRGQTQYF. The CDR3 DNA sequence: TGTGCCAGTCACCGGGGGCAGACCCAGTACTTC.

This clonotype appeared many times. This chain connects TRBV6-5 to TRBJ1-1; 8 positions agree with TRBD1. Germline values: CDR1 MNHEY, CDR2 SVGAGI. The J segment lost 4 bases and the V segment lost 6 bases, leaving 13 bases of the junction unmatched. The CDR3 is 16 amino acids. The chain's CDR3 is CASRIAPTGVSTEAFF. CDR3 bases: TGTGCCAGCAGGATAGCCCCGACAGGGGTAAGCACTGAAGCTTTCTTT.

The genes are TRBV2 and TRBJ2-3; 8 positions match TRBD2. Germline loops: CDR1 SNHLY, CDR2 FYNNEI. The CDR3 loop spans 16 amino acids. Unmatched junction bases numbered 19, after V lost 6 bases and J lost 11 bases. The DNA of the CDR3 is TGTGCCAGCAGCCCTACCCCCGGGACTAGTTTTGGAGGGCAGTATTTT. Amino acids: CASSPTPGTSFGGQYF.

This clonotype was seen more than once but under ten times. The chain employs TRBV24-1 and TRBJ2-6; 10 bases are shared with TRBD1. CDR1 and CDR2 (germline): KGHDR, SFDVKD. Unmatched junction bases numbered 8, after V lost 3 bases and J lost 4 bases. This CDR3 region has 18 residues. CDR3 in DNA: TGTGCCACCAGTGATCCGGGACAGGGGTCGGGCGGGGCCAACGTCCTGACTTTC. Amino acid sequence: CATSDPGQGSGGANVLTF.

This clonotype was detected ten times or more. The rearrangement links TRBV12-3 or TRBV12-4 to TRBJ2-5; D unresolved. Trimming stripped 3 bases from V and 3 bases from J, with 8 bases between. The CDR3 extends over 13 amino acids. CDR3 region: CASSLSPKETQYF. CDR3 nucleotides: TGTGCCAGCAGTTTGAGTCCTAAAGAGACCCAGTACTTC.

Regarding this clonotype: The germline gene is not matched at one end of the junction; a read error may be the cause. The chain joins TRBV7-7 to TRBJ2-5; D uncertain. This CDR3 is 14 amino acids long. Germline V gene data show CDR1 as SSHAT and CDR2 as FNYEAQ (reference sequence). The CDR3 loop is CASSLEYGRSAQYF. The CDR3 DNA reads as TGTGCTAGCAGCTTAGAATACGGTAGATCGGCCCAGTACTTC.

The rearrangement links TRBV18 to TRBJ2-7; D tentatively reads TRBD1 or TRBD2 (5 bases each). V gave up 5 bases and J gave up 3 bases, with 14 bases separating them. The CDR3 totals 14 residues. Germline V gives CDR1 KGHSH, CDR2 LQKENI. In DNA, the CDR3 is TGTGCCAGCTCAGGGGGAGCCGAGGACTACGAGCAGTACTTC. Protein product: CASSGGAEDYEQYF. The full variable domain, its missing parts supplied by reference TRBV18 and TRBJ2-7, is NAGVMQNPRHLVRRRGQEARLRCSPMKGHSHVYWYRQLPEEGLKFMVYLQKENIIDESGMPKERFSAEFPKEGPSILRIQQVVRGDSAAYFCASSGGAEDYEQYFGPGTRLTVT.

This clonotype was recorded a few times. A much larger clonotype is one base distant, so this may be a read error. The genes are TRBV18 and TRBJ2-7; D uncertain. Germline CDR1 KGHSH, CDR2 LQKENI. Trimming shortened V by 3 bases and J by 7 bases, and 10 bases separated the two germline ends. This CDR3 region has 12 residues. This CDR3 is CASSPQYNEQYF. The CDR3, as DNA: TGTGCCAGCTCACCTCAATACAATGAGCAGTACTTC.

About this clonotype itself: Mismatch with germline at one junction end may stem from a read error. J is TRBJ1-6 and V is TRBV28; D is unresolved. The germline CDR1 and CDR2 sequences are MDHEN and SYDVKM. This CDR3 is 12 amino acids long. In DNA form, the CDR3 reads TGTGCCGGCAGTTTAGGGTATTCACCCCTCCACTTT. Its translation: CAGSLGYSPLHF.

There are many counts of this clonotype. The V gene is TRBV6-2 or TRBV6-3, the J gene TRBJ2-1; D is unclear. The CDR3 totals 12 residues. CDR1 is MNHEY, CDR2 SVGEGT, per germline. The V end lost 1 base, the J end lost 7 bases, and 5 bases lay between the germline ends. The CDR3 DNA is TGTGCCAGCAGTTACTTCGGAAATGAGCAGTTCTTC. This codes for CASSYFGNEQFF.

This clonotype came up a few times. The V call is TRBV29-1, the J call TRBJ1-4; unclear D gene. Trimming took 6 bases from V and 2 from J, leaving 7 bases between them. Germline lookup yields CDR1 SQVTM and CDR2 ANQGSEA. The CDR3 is made up of 12 amino acids. CDR3 in amino acids: CSVGDTNEKLFF. CDR3 DNA: TGCAGCGTGGGAGATACTAATGAAAAACTGTTTTTT.

This clonotype was seen a few times. The chain is built from TRBV28 and TRBJ1-5, with unresolved D. The CDR3 is 17 amino acids. With 2 bases removed from V and 6 bases from J, the gap between germline ends came to 20 bases. Germline V gene lookup returns CDR1 MDHEN and CDR2 SYDVKM. CDR3 sequence: CASSLRPEGKRLQPQHF. Written as DNA, the CDR3 is TGTGCCAGCAGTTTACGTCCGGAGGGAAAACGGCTTCAGCCCCAGCATTTT.

This sequence joins TRBV30 and TRBJ2-1, with a weak D call TRBD2 (5 bases). Germline-derived CDR1 and CDR2 are GTSNPN and SVGIG (reference sequence). Trimming left V 8 bases short and J 7 bases short, with 15 bases between. The CDR3 loop spans 12 amino acids. CDR3 residues: CARDPRGNEQFF. Written as DNA, the CDR3 is TGTGCCCGTGATCCGAGAGGGAATGAGCAGTTCTTC. Using reference TRBV30 and TRBJ2-1 for the parts outside the CDR3, the full variable domain is SQTIHQWPATLVQPVGSPLSLECTVEGTSNPNLYWYRQAAGRGLQLLFYSVGIGQISSEVPQNLSASRPQDRQFILSSKKLLLSDSGFYLCARDPRGNEQFFGPGTRLTVL.